The rows below give T cell receptor beta chains drawn from one sample of a study of blood T cell repertoires in COVID-19. TCRdb keeps only in-frame clones here, not all; method: immunoSEQ multiplex PCR. The sample contains about 270,000 clones, approximately 91% of which appear only once. Sequencing input: PBMCs or T cells enriched from blood (not recorded which). The receptors stem from a woman in her 30s who had recovered from COVID-19. The CDR3 runs from the conserved cysteine through the conserved F or W. Fields, in order: D gene, J gene, CDR3 length, clone size, V gene, CDR3 DNA, CDR3 protein. A D gene is named only where the DNA matches it firmly. Not all rows give a size; the values are once, few, many and, for expanded clones, a class.

. TRBJ2-1 12 . TRBV10-3 TGTGCCATCTCTCAGGGCGCCAATGAGCAGTTCTTC CAISQGANEQFF
TRBD2 TRBJ2-2 15 . TRBV7-2 TGTGCCAGCAGCTCTGGACTAGCGGGAACCGGGGAGCTGTTTTTT CASSSGLAGTGELFF
TRBD2 TRBJ2-5 14 . TRBV28 TGTGCCAGCCAGACGGGAGGGCCCCAAGAGACCCAGTACTTC CASQTGGPQETQYF
TRBD1 TRBJ1-3 15 . TRBV18 TGTGCCAGCTCACCACGACAGGACAGGGGGGACACCATATATTTT CASSPRQDRGDTIYF
. TRBJ2-1 14 . TRBV6-4 TGTGCCAGCAGTGTGGAGAGCCCCAGCAATGAGCAGTTCTTC CASSVESPSNEQFF
. TRBJ2-1 15 . TRBV19 TGTGCCAGTCGACGGGGCGGGATCCTCCACAATGAGCAGTTCTTC CASRRGGILHNEQFF
. TRBJ1-2 14 few TRBV27 TGTGCCAGCAGTTTTCAGGCAGGGCTAGGTGGCTACACCTTC CASSFQAGLGGYTF
TRBD1 TRBJ1-2 16 once TRBV5-4 TGTGCCAGCAGCTTGCCCCCCAGACAGGGGGCGTATGGCTACACCTTC CASSLPPRQGAYGYTF
TRBD2 TRBJ2-7 14 . TRBV7-8 TGTGCCAGCAGCCCTAGCGGGAATTTCTACGAGCAGTACTTC CASSPSGNFYEQYF
. TRBJ2-4 13 . TRBV3-1/TRBV3-2 TGTGCCAGCAGCTCAAGTCCCGGAAACATTCAGTACTTC CASSSSPGNIQYF
TRBD2 TRBJ2-5 17 . TRBV7-9 TGTGCCAGCAGCTTAGGGTCTAGCGGGGGTCATGGAGAGACCCAGTACTTC CASSLGSSGGHGETQYF
. TRBJ1-3 11 . TRBV6-5 TGTGCCAGCAGGCAGTGGAACACCATATATTTT CASRQWNTIYF
TRBD2 TRBJ2-7 16 . TRBV18 TGTGCCAGCTCACCCGAAATAGCGGGGAGAAGAAACGAGCAGTACTTC CASSPEIAGRRNEQYF
. TRBJ2-2 15 . TRBV5-3 TGTGCCAGAGCGAGGGACACCACGAACACCGGGGAGCTGTTTTTT CARARDTTNTGELFF
TRBD2 TRBJ2-1 15 . TRBV7-2 TGTGCCAGCAGCTCCGACCCGGGACTAGCAAATGAGCAGTTCTTC CASSSDPGLANEQFF
TRBD2 TRBJ2-1 18 once TRBV6-2/TRBV6-3 TGTGCCAGCAGTTCTCCGGGACTAGCGGGTATCGCCTACAATGAGCAGTTCTTC CASSSPGLAGIAYNEQFF
. TRBJ2-3 14 . TRBV7-9 TGTGCCAGCAGCTTAGCTAGCGGCACAGATACGCAGTATTTT CASSLASGTDTQYF
TRBD2 TRBJ2-7 15 once TRBV5-1 TGCGCCAGCAGCTTGGCGGGACTAGCATACCACGAGCAGTACTTC CASSLAGLAYHEQYF
. TRBJ1-3 14 . TRBV5-8 TGTGCCAGCAGCTTAGTAAGGAGTGGAAACACCATATATTTT CASSLVRSGNTIYF
TRBD1 TRBJ1-6 18 once TRBV15 TGTGCCACCAGCAGAGATCAGGGGGAATGGAGGGGGAATTCACCCCTCCACTTT CATSRDQGEWRGNSPLHF
. TRBJ1-1 13 . TRBV5-5 TGTGCCTCCAGGGTTGGCTTGAACACTGAAGCTTTCTTT CASRVGLNTEAFF
TRBD2 TRBJ2-2 15 . TRBV9 TGTGCCAGCAGCGCCAGCGGGAGTCATACCGGGGAGCTGTTTTTT CASSASGSHTGELFF
TRBD2 TRBJ2-7 15 few TRBV19 TGTGCCAGTAGTAGTCGCCTAGCGGGAGGGTACGAGCAGTACTTC CASSSRLAGGYEQYF
TRBD2 TRBJ2-3 22 . TRBV30 TGTGCCTGGACTCTTGACGGGGAGCGGGGAGTCCGAGCCCCTATCGCCACAGATACGCAGTATTTT CAWTLDGERGVRAPIATDTQYF
TRBD1 TRBJ1-6 15 . TRBV6-5 TGTGCCAGCAGTTCGGACAGGGGGCGAAATTCACCCCTCCACTTT CASSSDRGRNSPLHF
. TRBJ1-1 12 once TRBV28 TGTGCCAGCAGTCCAAGACAGTGGGAAGCTTTCTTT CASSPRQWEAFF
TRBD1 TRBJ2-7 13 . TRBV5-4 TGTGCCAGCAGCTCCGACAGGGTCTACGAGCAGTACTTC CASSSDRVYEQYF
. TRBJ1-1 13 . TRBV7-7 TGTGCTAGCAGCTTCAGACTAGGGACTGAAGCTTTCTTT CASSFRLGTEAFF
TRBD2 TRBJ2-1 16 . TRBV10-3 TGTGCCATCAGTGAGTCGCGGGGGGGAACCTACAATGAGCAGTTCTTC CAISESRGGTYNEQFF
TRBD2 TRBJ2-7 14 . TRBV7-3 TGTGCCAGCAGCTCTAGCGGGGGACCCTACGAGCAGTACTTC CASSSSGGPYEQYF
TRBD2 TRBJ2-1 16 . TRBV28 TGTGCCAGCAGCCCTCTAGCGGGACGTCGGTACAATGAGCAGTTCTTC CASSPLAGRRYNEQFF
TRBD2 TRBJ2-5 15 . TRBV11-2 TGTGCCAGCAGCTTAGGAGCGGGGGGGCGGGAGACCCAGTACTTC CASSLGAGGRETQYF
. TRBJ1-1 14 few TRBV6-2/TRBV6-3 TGTGCCAGCAGCCTAACCTCCGGGATGACAGAAGCTTTCTTT CASSLTSGMTEAFF
. TRBJ2-1 10 . TRBV20-1 TGCAGTGCAAGTCATAATGAGCAGTTCTTC CSASHNEQFF
. TRBJ2-3 12 few TRBV7-9 TGTGCCAGCAGCCCTTCCACAGATACGCAGTATTTT CASSPSTDTQYF
. TRBJ1-4 11 . TRBV19 TGTGCCAGTAGTGTCGGGGGAAAACTGTTTTTT CASSVGGKLFF
. TRBJ2-7 14 . TRBV10-2 TGCGCCAGCAGTGATCGGGGTCCCTCCTACGAGCAGTACTTC CASSDRGPSYEQYF
. TRBJ2-7 15 . TRBV6-5 TGTGCCAGCATCCCTCTTCTGGGCCTCTCCTACGAGCAGTACTTC CASIPLLGLSYEQYF
. TRBJ1-5 17 . TRBV19 TGTGCCAGTAGTATAGTGCGGGATGCCGGGGCCAATCAGCCCCAGCATTTT CASSIVRDAGANQPQHF
TRBD1 TRBJ2-7 14 . TRBV11-2 TGTGCCAGCAGCGATTGGGACAGTACCTACGAGCAGTACTTC CASSDWDSTYEQYF
. TRBJ2-6 17 . TRBV19 TGTGCCAGTAGTATTACAGCATCCAGCTCTGGGGCCAACGTCCTGACTTTC CASSITASSSGANVLTF
. TRBJ2-1 16 . TRBV11-1 TGTGCCAGCAGCTTAGACTCTAGAAGCTCCTACAATGAGCAGTTCTTC CASSLDSRSSYNEQFF
. TRBJ1-4 13 . TRBV28 TGTGCCAGCACCCTCGACGTAGGAAGAGGGCTGTTTTTT CASTLDVGRGLFF
TRBD2 TRBJ2-1 16 . TRBV25-1 TGTGCCAGCAGTGACAGGGGGACTAGCGGGTACAATGAGCAGTTCTTC CASSDRGTSGYNEQFF
. TRBJ2-2 13 . TRBV11-3 TGTGCCAGCAGCTTAGTCGGGACCGGGGAGCTGTTTTTT CASSLVGTGELFF
TRBD1 TRBJ1-6 15 . TRBV5-1 TGCGCCAGCAGCCCCGGGACAGGAGCCAATTCACCCCTCCACTTT CASSPGTGANSPLHF
. TRBJ1-5 13 few TRBV6-1 TGTGCCAGCAGTGAATATTGGGGGGGGCCCCAGCATTTT CASSEYWGGPQHF
TRBD2 TRBJ2-2 17 once TRBV6-2/TRBV6-3 TGTGCCAGCAGTCCGGAAGAAGCGGGGGGGCAAACCGGGGAGCTGTTTTTT CASSPEEAGGQTGELFF
TRBD1 TRBJ2-7 17 . TRBV28 TGTGCCAGCAGTCTAATTAATACCGGGACAGGGTCCTACGAGCAGTACTTC CASSLINTGTGSYEQYF
TRBD2 TRBJ2-7 13 . TRBV5-4 TGTGCCAGCAGCCGTGCTAGCGGCTACGAGCAGTACTTC CASSRASGYEQYF
. TRBJ2-7 15 . TRBV7-9 TGTGCCAGCAGCTTAGTCGGGGGGCGGGAATACGAGCAGTACTTC CASSLVGGREYEQYF
. TRBJ1-5 14 . TRBV10-3 TGTGCCATCAGTGAGTCTCTTTCCAATCAGCCCCAGCATTTT CAISESLSNQPQHF
. TRBJ1-2 12 . TRBV7-9 TGTGCCAGCAGCTCTACTTCGAATGGCTACACCTTC CASSSTSNGYTF
TRBD1 TRBJ1-2 14 . TRBV15 TGTGCCACCAGCCCGACAGGGGGAGTCTATGGCTACACCTTC CATSPTGGVYGYTF
TRBD1 TRBJ1-1 15 . TRBV27 TGTGCCAGCAGCTTAAAACAGGGGAAAGAGGTTGAAGCTTTCTTT CASSLKQGKEVEAFF
TRBD2 TRBJ2-1 19 . TRBV15 TGTGCCACCAGCAGAGATTTCCGGACTAGCGGGAGTTCGCGCAATGAGCAGTTCTTC CATSRDFRTSGSSRNEQFF
. TRBJ2-4 14 once TRBV19 TGTGCCAGTAGTATAGTCGGTAGCACGAACATTCAGTACTTC CASSIVGSTNIQYF
TRBD1 TRBJ1-1 16 . TRBV7-9 TGTGCCAGCAGCTTACAGGGGGGCCAGGGCGGAGGTGAAGCTTTCTTT CASSLQGGQGGGEAFF
TRBD1 TRBJ1-2 13 . TRBV2 TGTGCCAGCAGAGGACAGGGGGCGAATGGCTACACCTTC CASRGQGANGYTF